The entry below gives a single TCR beta chain sequence along with its context. The target antigen is unknown. Germline V gene lookup returns CDR1 MNHEY and CDR2 SMNVEV (reference sequence). The CDR3 length is 16 residues. The V segment lost 11 bases and the J segment 8 bases; nucleotides outside the gene matches: 14. These data come from a study of T cell responses to AZD1222 COVID-19 vaccine. Study at large: Whether given at about 4 or about 12 weeks, second doses were pooled.

Measured with immunoSEQ multiplex PCR; TCRdb has only the in-frame clones, and not every one. The repertoire holds 100,000 or so clones, with over 90% as singletons. The study's findings and limits: Epitopes outside B.1.351 and B.1.1.7 mutated regions reportedly drew nearly half of spike TCRs. Along spike, vaccine-associated CD4 TCRs were found throughout, with dominance at 160-218 and 743-854. White British donors predominated, females outnumbered males, and clonal diversity was possibly underestimated.

The sequencing here drew on peripheral blood, taken on day 0 of AZD1222 vaccination. The rearrangement uses TRBV27 and TRBJ1-6, with 11 bases identical to TRBD1. This sequence was found in an adult in good health. The CDR3 DNA is TGTGCCCTTCAACCAACCGGGACAGGGGGTGATTCACCCCTCCACTTT. Its protein product is CALQPTGTGGDSPLHF.